A selection of T cell receptor beta chains follows, all from one sample in a study of vaccination and CD4 T cells after COVID-19. TCRdb re-called the PCR reads through MiXCR, storing one row per CDR3 protein. The table records about 15,000 distinct CDR3 sequences, approximately 71% of them present only once. Antigens for these TCRs are unknown. Source material: CD4+ T cells from blood, cultured in vitro. All receptors come from a human donor who had recovered from COVID-19. CDR3s include the opening cysteine and the closing phenylalanine or tryptophan.

v_call	j_call	cdr3_aa
TRBV7-2	TRBJ2-1	CASSSRLAGGRNEQFF
TRBV24-1	TRBJ1-5	CATSDTGTGGGQPQHF
TRBV6-1	TRBJ1-5	CASRAYQPQHF
TRBV19	TRBJ2-7	CASSKTPGQGSYEQYF
TRBV5-1	TRBJ2-1	CASSLVVSSGNEQFF
TRBV20-1	TRBJ1-1	CSARLSQGLAFF
TRBV7-2	TRBJ2-7	CASSLESGGTNEQYF
TRBV30	TRBJ2-3	CAWSTPGLASSTDTQYF
TRBV5-4	TRBJ2-7	CASSLADYEQYF
TRBV19	TRBJ1-5	CASSSTGNQPQHF
TRBV6-5	TRBJ1-5	CASSYTQDQPQHF
TRBV27	TRBJ2-7	CASRHGTGGSYEQYF
TRBV7-9	TRBJ1-1	CASAGTEAFF
TRBV7-9	TRBJ1-5	CASSPGPTYNSNQPQHF
TRBV12-3/TRBV12-4	TRBJ2-2	CASTLTVTGELFF
TRBV15	TRBJ1-6	CATSRPDYNSPLHF
TRBV11-2	TRBJ2-7	CASSLGAKPYF
TRBV28	TRBJ1-2	CASSLAPNRGGGYTF
TRBV20-1	TRBJ1-4	CSARPDRVGNEKLFF
TRBV4-3	TRBJ2-7	CASSQGRVGEQYF
TRBV20-1	TRBJ1-2	CSAREQGGYGYTF
TRBV20-1	TRBJ2-5	CSAPRTSGRAPGETQYF
TRBV10-1	TRBJ1-1	CASRTDGAFF
TRBV11-2	TRBJ2-5	CASSPRGSLGETQYF
TRBV19	TRBJ1-1	CASSSSRGVNTEAFF
TRBV4-2	TRBJ2-1	CASSQFRDSAQEQFF
TRBV29-1	TRBJ1-5	CSVATDSNQPQHF
TRBV6-2/TRBV6-3	TRBJ1-1	CASSYRGLSASEAFF
TRBV19	TRBJ1-1	CASSTDEAFF
TRBV27	TRBJ1-2	CASSQPQYGGRPDGYTF
TRBV6-2/TRBV6-3	TRBJ1-5	CASTEPGSGYQPQHF
TRBV20-1	TRBJ1-4	CSARGGFGANEKLFF
TRBV27	TRBJ1-5	CASSLVGPQPQHF
TRBV27	TRBJ1-2	CASSLSLSGGSGLRGYTF
TRBV20-1	TRBJ2-1	CSAPFGESGLIRMNEQFF
TRBV28	TRBJ1-5	CASSPTNRGTSNQPQHF
TRBV6-5	TRBJ2-3	CASSYGAGGGTDTQYF
TRBV6-1	TRBJ1-2	CASKATANYGYTF
TRBV6-2/TRBV6-3	TRBJ2-1	CASRNYGTGAYNEQFF
TRBV6-2/TRBV6-3	TRBJ2-7	CASSFGASGTYEQYF
TRBV15	TRBJ2-7	CATSAVEGGEYEQYF
TRBV2	TRBJ1-2	CARHGYTF
TRBV6-1	TRBJ1-6	CASNPDGSYNSPLHF
TRBV6-5	TRBJ2-5	CASSYSPLKKGKETQYF
TRBV25-1	TRBJ2-7	CASSAAAGQSYEQYF
TRBV19	TRBJ1-5	CASHPSAGARQPQHF
TRBV6-2/TRBV6-3	TRBJ1-1	CASTHRTVNTEAFF
TRBV28	TRBJ1-1	CASSFRENTEAFF
TRBV20-1	TRBJ1-1	CSARVGRETEAFF
TRBV7-2	TRBJ1-2	CASSLARGLNYGYTF
TRBV20-1	TRBJ2-1	CSATGLAGSYNEQFF
TRBV7-2	TRBJ2-2	CASSLVSSVSTGELFF
TRBV6-1	TRBJ1-5	CASSGQGRNQPQHF
TRBV15	TRBJ1-5	CATSRVSQPQHF